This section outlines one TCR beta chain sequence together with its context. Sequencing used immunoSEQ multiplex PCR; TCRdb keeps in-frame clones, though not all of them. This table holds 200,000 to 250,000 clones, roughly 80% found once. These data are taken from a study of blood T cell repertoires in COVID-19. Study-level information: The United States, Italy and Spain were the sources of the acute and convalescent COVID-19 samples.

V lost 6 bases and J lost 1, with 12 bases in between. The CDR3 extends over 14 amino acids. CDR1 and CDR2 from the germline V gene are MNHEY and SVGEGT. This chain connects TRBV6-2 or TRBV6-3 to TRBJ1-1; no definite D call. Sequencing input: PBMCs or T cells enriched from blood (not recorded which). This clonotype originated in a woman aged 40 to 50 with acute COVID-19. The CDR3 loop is CASSRAVPNTEAFF. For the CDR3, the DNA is TGTGCCAGCAGCCGAGCGGTCCCGAACACTGAAGCTTTCTTT.